Sequencing of this TCR beta chain was carried out in a study of T cells in women clearing cervical HPV infection. To note about this clone: Its antigen is still unknown. The read terminates 3 residues ahead of where the CDR3 ends, so the germline J gene completes it.

Study-wide points: A classifier using richness and V gene abundances reached an AUC of more than 0.8.

Dot-blot hybridization genotyped cervical HPV amplified with MY09/MY11 PCR. The table came from immunoSEQ multiplex PCR; TCRdb's copy has only in-frame clones and leaves some out. The listing records roughly 45,000 clones. This CDR3 spans 13 amino acids. CDR1 DFQATT and CDR2 SNEGSKA come from the germline V gene (reference sequence). The source is a woman between 18 and 69 years old with a cervical HPV16 infection that either progressed to CIN3+ or cleared (not recorded which). The chain uses TRBV20-1 and TRBJ1-2; 9 bases agree with TRBD1. The sequenced sample consisted of blood buffy coat. Incomplete CDR3 DNA: TGCAGTGCTGAACCCGACAGGGGGAACGGC. Amino acids: CSAEPDRGNG. The entire CDR3 protein is CSAEPDRGNGYTF.